This TCR beta chain was found in a study of T cells in Graves' hyperthyroidism and ophthalmopathy. The study excluded patients with uncontrolled infection, other autoimmune disease, pregnancy or lactation. Diagnoses rested on clinical symptoms, serum thyroxine and TRAb, thyroid ultrasound and orbital computed tomography. Fresh peripheral blood, more than 9 ml, yielded the PBMCs. Whole-study results and caveats: Within blood appeared most thyroid clonotypes that had expanded above 0.001.

This clonotype has ten or more counts. What it binds is unknown. This CDR3 has 15 amino acids. The V gene end was trimmed by 6 bases and the J gene end by 3 bases; junction bases not matched to a gene: 7. CDR1 and CDR2 (germline): DFQATT, SNEGSKA (reference sequence). Regions amplified from RNA transcripts were the TCR beta CDR3 regions. A set of HTBI primers served as the primers for a first-round RT-PCR of the TCR CDR3. TCRdb reprocessed the multiplex PCR reads via MiXCR and lists one record per CDR3 protein. Here the sample spans 400,000 to 600,000 distinct CDR3 sequences, 16% being singletons. The sequence was collected from a woman aged 25-40 years with Graves' ophthalmopathy. V is TRBV20-1 and J is TRBJ2-3; 12 nucleotides line up with TRBD2. Sample: blood. The DNA of the CDR3 is TGCAGTGCAAGGACTAGCGGGATTTGGACAGATACGCAGTATTTT. It yields the protein CSARTSGIWTDTQYF.